Shown below are 22 T cell receptor beta chains from a single sample sequenced in a study of CD8+CD57+ T cells in acquired aplastic anemia. Genomic DNA served as template for TCR beta VDJ and CDR3 profiling. TCRdb analysed the reads with MiXCR anew, one entry per CDR3 protein. The sample yields 180,000 or so distinct CDR3 sequences, just over 45% seen once. Sequencing was performed on sorted CD4+, CD8+, or CD8+CD57+ T cells (not recorded which) from PBMCs. Every receptor here comes from a human donor in good health.

Comments on this clonotype: Lacking the conserved final phenylalanine or tryptophan, this CDR3 likely reflects a read error. The CDR3 DNA is TGTGCCAGCAGTTACCGAATCAGACTGGCCAACACTGAAGCTTTCTCT. It is translated as CASSYRIRLANTEAFS. The chain is built from TRBV6-5 and TRBJ1-1; D is unresolved. V lost 2 bases and J lost 2, with 15 bases in between. The germline V gene encodes CDR1 MNHEY and CDR2 SVGAGI. The CDR3 runs to 16 residues.

A note on this clonotype: This likely comes from a read error, as the CDR3 has no conserved phenylalanine or tryptophan at its end. This chain uses TRBV30 with TRBJ1-6; D is unresolved. The length of the CDR3 is 14 residues. CDR1 and CDR2 from the germline V gene are GTSNPN and SVGIG (reference sequence). Trimming removed 0 bases from V and 9 bases from J, with 12 bases in between. The CDR3 nucleotides read TGTGCCTGGAGTGTCTCGGCCATCAGTTCACCCCTCCACTAT. This translates into CAWSVSAISSPLHY.

This clonotype was seen repeatedly, ten times or more. The V call is TRBV9, the J call TRBJ1-1; D unresolved. Trimming took 1 base from V and 0 from J, leaving 7 bases between them. This CDR3 comprises 14 residues. Germline CDR1 reads SGDLS; CDR2 reads YYNGEE. This CDR3 is CASSVSSLNTEAFF. The CDR3 bases are TGTGCCAGCAGCGTATCTTCCCTGAACACTGAAGCTTTCTTT.

This clonotype appeared many times. The V call is TRBV10-3, the J call TRBJ1-3; the match to TRBD1 covers 8 bases. V shed 3 bases and J 0 bases; nucleotides not matched to a gene: 4. The CDR3 is made up of 16 amino acids. Germline assignment: CDR1 ENHRY and CDR2 SYGVKD. DNA for the CDR3: TGTGCCATCAGTGACCTACAGGGGGACTCTGGAAACACCATATATTTT. Protein: CAISDLQGDSGNTIYF.

At least ten counts were recorded for this clonotype. The rearrangement uses TRBV7-2 and TRBJ1-3; maybe TRBD1 (5 bases). Germline V gives CDR1 SGHTA, CDR2 FQGNSA. CDR3 length: 14 amino acids. The V end was cut by 1 base, the J end by 2 bases, with 6 bases between. The CDR3 bases are TGTGCCAGCAGCTTAGGGACAACTGGAAACACCATATATTTT. Translation: CASSLGTTGNTIYF.

With respect to this clonotype: Relative to the germline gene, one junction end is altered; a read error may explain this. The rearrangement uses TRBV24-1 and TRBJ2-1; D is possibly TRBD1 (5 bases). The CDR3 has 16 residues. CDR1 is KGHDR, CDR2 SFDVKD, per germline. The CDR3 bases are TGTGCCACCGGTGAACTCAGGGCCCGCTCGTACAATGAGCAGTTCTTC. Translation gives CATGELRARSYNEQFF.

The chain couples TRBV10-3 to TRBJ1-1, with D tentatively TRBD1 (6 bases). The CDR3 covers 15 residues. V was clipped by 10 bases and J by 7 bases, with 25 bases between them. Germline V lookup: CDR1 ENHRY, CDR2 SYGVKD. The DNA for the CDR3 is TGTGCCAGTGGACTCACCTCCGGGACATCTAGTGAAGCTTTCTTT. Translation: CASGLTSGTSSEAFF.

V is TRBV15 and J is TRBJ2-5, with D maybe TRBD2 (6 bases). V was clipped by 0 bases and J by 2 bases, with 10 bases between them. Germline-derived CDR1 and CDR2 are LNHNV and YYDKDF (reference sequence). The CDR3 covers 15 residues. The CDR3: CATSRDGTLQETQYF. The CDR3, as DNA: TGTGCCACCAGCAGAGACGGGACTTTACAAGAGACCCAGTACTTC. The whole variable domain, remainder taken from reference TRBV15 and TRBJ2-5, is DAMVIQNPRYQVTQFGKPVTLSCSQTLNHNVMYWYQQKSSQAPKLLFHYYDKDFNNEADTPDNFQSRRPNTSFCFLDIRSPGLGDTAMYLCATSRDGTLQETQYFGPGTRLLVL.

This clonotype was counted ten times or more. The chain carries TRBV19 and TRBJ2-3; D might be TRBD2 (6 bases). Germline V CDR1 and CDR2: LNHDA, SQIVND (reference sequence). This CDR3 has 14 amino acids. V was cut by 5 bases and J by 10 bases, with 19 bases left in between. The CDR3: CASSSDPTSTAQYF. Here the CDR3 DNA reads TGTGCCAGTAGTTCCGACCCGACTAGTACAGCGCAGTATTTT.

The chain uses TRBV3-1 and TRBJ2-7, with TRBD2 as a possible D gene (5 bases). CDR1 is LGHDT and CDR2 is YNNKEL in the germline V gene (reference sequence). V lost 2 bases and J lost 6, with 23 bases in between. This CDR3 is 17 amino acids long. CDR3 nucleotide sequence: TGTGCCAGCAGCCAACTTCACCGGGCTAGCTCTCCGATCGAGCAGTACTTC. Translated, it gives CASSQLHRASSPIEQYF.

This rearrangement joins TRBV6-1 to TRBJ1-6; D unclear. CDR1 is MNHNS and CDR2 is SASEGT in the germline V gene. This CDR3 spans 16 amino acids. V dropped 7 bases and J dropped 9 bases, with 22 bases sitting between them. Here the CDR3 reads CASTKTRLQRFSPLHF. The CDR3 DNA reads TGTGCCAGCACAAAGACCCGACTACAAAGGTTTTCACCCCTCCACTTT.

At least ten counts were recorded for this clonotype. The rearrangement links TRBV5-1 to TRBJ2-1, with D perhaps matching TRBD2 (6 bases). Germline-derived CDR1 and CDR2 are SGHRS and YFSETQ. V lost 6 bases and J lost 0, with 19 bases in between. This CDR3 spans 17 amino acids. CDR3 DNA: TGCGCCAGCAAACGAGATGGCGGGGTCAGCTCCTACAATGAGCAGTTCTTC. Residues: CASKRDGGVSSYNEQFF.

The chain combines TRBV20-1 with TRBJ2-7; D remains unclear. V lost 2 bases and J 3 bases, leaving 8 bases between the germline ends. The CDR3 has 12 amino acids. Germline CDR1 and CDR2: DFQATT and SNEGSKA (reference sequence). The CDR3 DNA is TGCAGTGCTAGAAAACAGAGCTACGAGCAGTACTTC. It specifies CSARKQSYEQYF.

The V and J genes are TRBV24-1 and TRBJ2-1; 14 bases fit TRBD2. V trimming: 4 bases; J trimming: 8 bases; junction bases outside the gene matches: 9. This CDR3 spans 17 amino acids. Germline V gene data show CDR1 as KGHDR and CDR2 as SFDVKD. The CDR3 sequence: CATSDPGTSGSAHEQFF. DNA of the CDR3: TGTGCCACCAGTGACCCAGGGACTAGCGGGAGCGCCCATGAGCAGTTCTTC.

This clonotype was picked up many times. The chain carries TRBV2 and TRBJ1-1, with D possibly TRBD1 on 6 matching bases. V was cut by 6 bases and J by 1 base, with 15 bases left in between. The length of the CDR3 is 15 residues. CDR1 and CDR2 from the germline V gene are SNHLY and FYNNEI. The CDR3 coding sequence is TGTGCCAGCAGCTGGGGGCAGGGGTCGAACACTGAAGCTTTCTTT. Translated: CASSWGQGSNTEAFF.

This clonotype showed up just a few times. This chain uses TRBV24-1 with TRBJ2-5, with D possibly being TRBD1 (6 bases). This CDR3 is 17 amino acids long. Trimming shortened V by 3 bases and J by 0 bases, and 16 bases separated the two germline ends. Germline CDR1 is KGHDR and CDR2 is SFDVKD. The CDR3 region has the DNA TGTGCCACCAGTGATCGTTTTGGGGGCCGTGACCAAGAGACCCAGTACTTC. Translated, it gives CATSDRFGGRDQETQYF.

The table lists this clonotype with a few counts. The chain joins TRBV2 to TRBJ2-3; D may correspond to TRBD1 or TRBD2 (6 bases each). Germline assignment: CDR1 SNHLY and CDR2 FYNNEI. Trimming cost V 10 bases and J 0 bases, with 14 bases left between them. This CDR3 contains 14 residues. The CDR3 protein is CATNRGLSTDTQYF. In nucleotides, the CDR3 is TGTGCCACTAACCGGGGGCTCAGCACAGATACGCAGTATTTT.

Ten or more counts support this clonotype. The V gene is TRBV19, the J gene TRBJ2-7; tentative D call: TRBD1 (6 bases). The V end lost 6 bases, the J end lost 3 bases, and 12 bases lay between the germline ends. This CDR3 has 13 amino acids. Germline loops: CDR1 LNHDA, CDR2 SQIVND (reference sequence). The CDR3 is CASRPRGSYEQYF. In DNA form, the CDR3 reads TGTGCCAGTAGGCCCAGGGGAAGCTACGAGCAGTACTTC.

This clonotype showed up many times. V usage is TRBV12-3 or TRBV12-4 and J usage is TRBJ1-5; D not certain. This CDR3 has 15 amino acids. V lost 5 bases to trimming and J lost 2 bases, with 13 bases between them. The DNA of the CDR3 is TGTGCCAGCAGTCATAGAAATTTGGGCAATCAGCCCCAGCATTTT. Translating it yields CASSHRNLGNQPQHF.

The CDR3 bases are TGTGCCAGCAGCTTAACTGCAGATACGCAGTATTTT. The encoded protein is CASSLTADTQYF. This chain links TRBV7-3 with TRBJ2-3; D remains ambiguous. CDR1 and CDR2 from the germline V gene are SGHTA and FQGTGA. Trimming shortened V by 0 bases and J by 4 bases, and 2 bases separated the two germline ends. CDR3 length: 12 residues.

J is TRBJ2-7 and V is TRBV24-1; no reliable D call. This CDR3 has 16 residues. The V and J ends lost 3 bases and 1 base respectively, with 15 bases between them. Looked up from germline, CDR1 is KGHDR and CDR2 is SFDVKD. For the CDR3, the DNA is TGTGCCACCAGTGATACCCGAGGCGGCCCGTCCTACGAGCAGTACTTC. It encodes CATSDTRGGPSYEQYF.

This clonotype was recorded many times. CDR3 bases: TGTGCCAGCGTGGACAGCAATACCTACGAGCAGTACTTC. As protein: CASVDSNTYEQYF. The gene calls are TRBV28 and TRBJ2-7; D might be TRBD1 (6 bases). Germline lookup yields CDR1 MDHEN and CDR2 SYDVKM. Trimming removed 8 bases at V and 2 bases at J, with 13 bases between. This CDR3 is built from 13 residues.